One and the same sample provided the 19 T cell receptor beta chains below, sequenced in a study of T cells in Graves' hyperthyroidism and ophthalmopathy. RNA transcripts gave rise to amplified TCR beta CDR3 regions. Carried out on the TCR CDR3, a first-round RT-PCR used the HTBI primer set. One entry per CDR3 protein results from TCRdb running MiXCR on the multiplex PCR reads. The table has around 300,000 distinct CDR3 sequences, approximately 15% seen once. The sequenced sample was blood. The receptors come from a woman between 35 and 50 years old with Graves' ophthalmopathy.

This clonotype was counted between two and nine times. CDR3 in amino acids: CATSTRGTGGNQPQHF. The CDR3 nucleotides are TGTGCCACCTCGACCCGGGGGACCGGCGGCAATCAGCCCCAGCATTTT. The rearrangement uses TRBV19 and TRBJ1-5, with TRBD1 as a possible D gene (5 bases). Germline V gene lookup returns CDR1 LNHDA and CDR2 SQIVND (reference sequence). Trimming took off 10 bases at V and 2 bases at J, with 21 bases between the two ends. The CDR3 runs 16 residues.

J is TRBJ1-2 and V is TRBV5-6; a possible D gene is TRBD1 (5 bases). The germline V gene encodes CDR1 SGHDT and CDR2 YYEEEE. The CDR3 totals 15 residues. The V end lost 0 bases, the J end lost 7 bases, and 16 bases lay between the germline ends. CDR3 residues: CASSLGGRESVGYTF. As DNA, the CDR3 is TGTGCCAGCAGCTTGGGGGGACGGGAGAGTGTTGGCTACACCTTC.

This clonotype turned up a few times. The chain employs TRBV7-9 and TRBJ1-2; D unresolved. This CDR3 region has 12 residues. The V and J ends lost 6 bases and 12 bases respectively, with 17 bases between them. Germline CDR1 reads SEHNR; CDR2 reads FQNEAQ (reference sequence). CDR3 amino acids: CASSLAGRKDTF. Here the CDR3 DNA reads TGTGCCAGCAGTTTGGCAGGTAGAAAGGACACCTTC.

Turning to this clonotype: Just one base apart from a much larger clone, this may be a read error. The chain links TRBV6-5 to TRBJ2-7, with D uncertain. CDR1 and CDR2 (germline): MNHEY, SVGAGI. The CDR3 spans 14 residues. Trimming removed 2 bases at V and 3 bases at J, with 11 bases between. The CDR3 protein is CASSYLRIDYEQYF. CDR3 bases: TGTGCCAGCAGTTACCTTCGAATTGACTACGAGCAGTACTTC.

This clonotype has at least ten counts. Relative to the germline gene, one junction end is altered; a read error may explain this. The chain employs TRBV20-1 and TRBJ2-3; TRBD1 matches 8 bases. Germline-derived CDR1 and CDR2 are DFQATT and SNEGSKA (reference sequence). This CDR3 has 15 residues. This CDR3 is CSARGTGASTDTQYF. CDR3 coding DNA: TGCAGTGCAAGAGGGACAGGAGCTAGCACAGATACGCAGTATTTT.

This clonotype was seen at least ten times. The chain links TRBV28 to TRBJ2-7; the D is unclear. V lost 2 bases and J lost 2, with 13 bases in between. The germline V gene encodes CDR1 MDHEN and CDR2 SYDVKM. This CDR3 is 15 amino acids long. CDR3 protein: CASSLGFYRTYEQYF. CDR3 in DNA: TGTGCCAGCAGTTTAGGTTTTTATAGAACCTACGAGCAGTACTTC.

In its sample, this clonotype was seen many times. This sequence joins TRBV11-2 and TRBJ1-2; D remains ambiguous. Germline V lookup: CDR1 SGHAT, CDR2 FQNNGV. V was cut by 5 bases and J by 6 bases, with 19 bases left in between. CDR3 length: 15 residues. The CDR3 nucleotides are TGTGCCAGCAGCCGCCAGCCGCAGGACCCCCATGGCTACACCTTC. Protein sequence: CASSRQPQDPHGYTF.

The table lists this clonotype with many counts. V is TRBV6-1 and J is TRBJ2-7, with D uncertain. Germline V gene lookup returns CDR1 MNHNS and CDR2 SASEGT. This CDR3 has 13 residues. The V gene lost 6 bases and the J gene lost 0 bases, with 9 bases spanning the gap. The CDR3, as DNA: TGTGCCAGCAGCCGGACGGTCTCCTACGAGCAGTACTTC. Translated, it gives CASSRTVSYEQYF.

V is TRBV5-1 and J is TRBJ1-2, with 9 bases lining up with TRBD1. V dropped 3 bases and J dropped 4; count of bases not matched to a gene: 4. The CDR3 spans 14 residues. Germline values: CDR1 SGHRS, CDR2 YFSETQ. CDR3 DNA sequence: TGCGCCAGCAGCTCGGGACAGGGACCCTATGGCTACACCTTC. Amino acid sequence: CASSSGQGPYGYTF.

This clonotype was counted between two and nine times. The chain carries TRBV5-5 and TRBJ2-7; 7 nucleotides line up with TRBD2. Germline values: CDR1 SGHKS, CDR2 YYEKEE (reference sequence). With V trimmed by 4 bases and J by 5 bases, 3 bases remained unmatched. The CDR3 sequence is 12 residues long. CDR3 DNA sequence: TGTGCCAGCAGCCGGGACTACAACGAGCAGTACTTC. Protein sequence: CASSRDYNEQYF.

V usage is TRBV15 and J usage is TRBJ1-2; D is undetermined. Trimming took 0 bases from V and 7 from J, leaving 12 bases between them. CDR1 LNHNV and CDR2 YYDKDF come from the germline V gene (reference sequence). The CDR3 is made up of 14 amino acids. The CDR3 coding sequence is TGTGCCACCAGCAGAGATGAAGTATTGGGTGGCTACACCTTC. Amino acids: CATSRDEVLGGYTF.

This clonotype was observed a few times. This may stem from a read error, because a much larger clone lies one nucleotide away. The chain recombines TRBV2 with TRBJ1-4, with D tentatively TRBD1 (5 bases). The CDR3 is 15 amino acids. CDR1 and CDR2 (germline): SNHLY, FYNNEI. The CDR3 is CASSEDLGTNEELFF. As DNA, the CDR3 is TGTGCCAGCAGTGAAGACTTGGGGACTAATGAAGAACTGTTTTTT.

This clonotype has ten or more counts. The J gene is TRBJ2-7, the V gene TRBV6-5; 7 bases are a match to TRBD1. CDR3 length: 13 amino acids. V shed 2 bases and J 3 bases; nucleotides not matched to a gene: 1. Germline V gene lookup returns CDR1 MNHEY and CDR2 SVGAGI. CDR3 bases: TGTGCCAGCAGTTACAACAGGGGCTACGAGCAGTACTTC. Its translation is CASSYNRGYEQYF.

This clonotype was observed a few times. J is TRBJ1-2 and V is TRBV19, with a tentative D call TRBD1 (5 bases). Germline CDR1 and CDR2: LNHDA and SQIVND (reference sequence). Trimming removed 9 bases from V and 0 bases from J, with 17 bases in between. CDR3 length: 15 amino acids. As DNA, the CDR3 is TGTGCCAGCCAACGGGGGTTTGGACCTAACTATGGCTACACCTTC. This gives the protein CASQRGFGPNYGYTF.

Many counts were recorded for this clonotype. This rearrangement joins TRBV18 to TRBJ1-2; D remains ambiguous. V was cut by 6 bases and J by 2 bases, with 4 bases left in between. CDR3 size: 11 residues. Germline CDR1 reads KGHSH; CDR2 reads LQKENI. This chain's CDR3 is CASSSNYGYTF. In DNA form, the CDR3 reads TGTGCCAGCTCGTCCAACTATGGCTACACCTTC.

Only a few counts were recorded for this clonotype. A much bigger clone sits one base away, suggesting this may be a read error. This chain connects TRBV27 to TRBJ1-5, with 7 nucleotides matching TRBD1. J lost 3 bases, V lost 4 bases, and 6 bases had no gene match. The CDR3 extends over 15 amino acids. Germline CDR1 MNHEY, CDR2 SMNVEV (reference sequence). CDR3 nucleotide sequence: TGTGCCAGCAGTTACATGACAGGGCCCAATCAGCCCCAGCATTTT. Protein product: CASSYMTGPNQPQHF.

The table lists this clonotype with many counts. This chain uses TRBV9 with TRBJ2-3; no firm D call. The germline CDR1 and CDR2 sequences are SGDLS and YYNGEE. The length of the CDR3 is 15 residues. V lost 0 bases and J lost 1, with 9 bases in between. CDR3 in amino acids: CASSVEGMGTDTQYF. The CDR3 DNA reads as TGTGCCAGCAGCGTAGAAGGGATGGGCACAGATACGCAGTATTTT.

This clonotype has a count of ten or more. The rearrangement links TRBV2 to TRBJ2-5, with D unclear. CDR1 is SNHLY, CDR2 FYNNEI, per germline. CDR3 length: 15 residues. Deletions cut 6 bases from V and 3 bases from J, with 17 bases between. CDR3 loop: CASSRPVMVEETQYF. The CDR3 region has the DNA TGTGCCAGCAGCCGCCCCGTGATGGTCGAAGAGACCCAGTACTTC.

V and J are TRBV5-5 and TRBJ2-2; possibly TRBD1 for D (6 bases). Germline CDR1 and CDR2: SGHKS and YYEKEE (reference sequence). The CDR3 has 15 amino acids. The germline V and J ends were trimmed by 0 bases and 9 bases, with 15 bases remaining between them. CDR3 amino acids: CASSLDPSWGRELFF. In DNA form, the CDR3 reads TGTGCCAGCAGCTTGGATCCTAGTTGGGGGCGGGAGCTGTTTTTT.